What follows are 29 T cell receptor beta chains derived from one specimen sequenced in a study of post-analysis software for immune sequencing data. Unique molecular identifiers were carried by the TCR beta cDNA libraries. TCRdb itself ran the PCR reads through MiXCR, one entry per CDR3 protein. The sample records around 200,000 distinct CDR3 sequences, over 25% being singletons. Overall study findings and caveats: Among five TRBV segments more frequent in patients than controls were TRBV5-6, TRBV5-1 and TRBV20-1.

These receptors have no known antigen. Sequencing was done on a sample of blood. These receptors were collected from a girl younger than 18 with multiple sclerosis.

A few counts support this clonotype. This chain connects TRBV5-1 to TRBJ1-1; D is unclear. Trimming took off 0 bases at V and 4 bases at J, with 10 bases between the two ends. CDR3 length: 14 residues. Germline V lookup: CDR1 SGHRS, CDR2 YFSETQ. The CDR3 sequence: CASSLGTHGTEAFF. Here the CDR3 DNA reads TGCGCCAGCAGCTTGGGGACTCACGGCACTGAAGCTTTCTTT.

The rearrangement links TRBV7-3 to TRBJ2-7; the D gene is possibly TRBD1 (5 bases). Between the trimmed V and J ends, which lost 5 bases and 2 bases, there was a span of 16 bases. Germline CDR1 reads SGHTA; CDR2 reads FQGTGA. This CDR3 is built from 15 residues. The CDR3 spells CASSPGHRSTYEQYF. The DNA of the CDR3 is TGTGCCAGCAGCCCAGGGCACCGATCGACCTACGAGCAGTACTTC.

To note about this clonotype: A much larger clonotype is one base distant, so this may be a read error. The chain joins TRBV4-1 to TRBJ2-4; D is unresolved. The J call may be mistaken, given a closer DNA end match to TRBJ2-7. The CDR3 spans 13 residues. Germline V lookup: CDR1 MGHRA, CDR2 YSYEKL. The CDR3: CASGRTRQYEQYF. CDR3 nucleotide sequence: TGCGCCAGCGGCCGGACCAGGCAATACGAGCAGTACTTC.

The rearrangement joins TRBV29-1 to TRBJ2-3; 13 bases are shared with TRBD2. With V trimmed by 7 bases and J by 3 bases, 4 bases remained unmatched. Germline lookup yields CDR1 SQVTM and CDR2 ANQGSEA. There are 14 residues in the CDR3. The CDR3 loop reads CSGRTSGRTDTQYF. The CDR3 nucleotides read TGCAGCGGTCGGACTAGCGGGAGAACAGATACGCAGTATTTT.

The chain is built from TRBV6-6 and TRBJ1-6; D is ambiguous. The V end lost 6 bases, the J end lost 0 bases, and 12 bases lay between the germline ends. The CDR3 contains 16 residues. From germline, CDR1 is MNHNY and CDR2 SVGAGI (reference sequence). CDR3 in DNA: TGTGCCAGCAGACAACAGCACTCCTCCTATAATTCACCCCTCCACTTT. Protein product: CASRQQHSSYNSPLHF.

This clonotype was recorded at least ten times. V gene TRBV9 combines with J gene TRBJ2-1, with no clear D. Trimming left V 2 bases short and J 8 bases short, with 17 bases between. The length of the CDR3 is 15 residues. Germline CDR1 and CDR2: SGDLS and YYNGEE. The CDR3 region is CASSVRYSLGDEQFF. The CDR3 DNA reads TGTGCCAGCAGCGTTCGGTATTCCCTAGGCGATGAGCAGTTCTTC.

CDR3 coding DNA: TGTGCCAGCAGTCCCTCTTCGGGGTGGCCCAACTACGAGCAGTACTTC. Its protein product is CASSPSSGWPNYEQYF. V is TRBV14 and J is TRBJ2-7; maybe TRBD2 (5 bases). The germline gives CDR1 SGHDN, CDR2 FVKESK. The CDR3 contains 16 residues. V lost 6 bases and J lost 3, with 21 bases in between.

This clonotype has only a few counts. The genes are TRBV29-1 and TRBJ1-1; TRBD1 agrees at 7 bases. The CDR3 extends over 15 amino acids. In germline, CDR1 is SQVTM, CDR2 ANQGSEA. Losses at the gene ends were 5 bases for V and 3 bases for J; bases not matched to a gene: 12. CDR3 sequence: CSVPCRDSRDTEAFF. CDR3 DNA: TGCAGCGTTCCCTGCCGGGACAGTCGCGACACTGAAGCTTTCTTT.

This chain links TRBV5-1 with TRBJ2-7; D not certain. Trimming pared 0 bases from V and 3 bases from J, leaving 7 bases between. Germline CDR1 reads SGHRS; CDR2 reads YFSETQ. The CDR3 length is 13 residues. This chain's CDR3 is CASSLDVGYEQYF. The CDR3 nucleotides read TGCGCCAGCAGCTTGGATGTCGGCTACGAGCAGTACTTC. The full variable domain, rest sourced from reference TRBV5-1 and TRBJ2-7, is KAGVTQTPRYLIKTRGQQVTLSCSPISGHRSVSWYQQTPGQGLQFLFEYFSETQRNKGNFPGRFSGRQFSNSRSEMNVSTLELGDSALYLCASSLDVGYEQYFGPGTRLTVT.

This clonotype has a handful of counts. The V and J genes are TRBV19 and TRBJ2-1; D uncertain. The germline CDR1 and CDR2 sequences are LNHDA and SQIVND (reference sequence). The V and J ends lost 6 bases and 6 bases respectively, with 12 bases between them. The CDR3 loop spans 13 amino acids. In DNA form, the CDR3 reads TGTGCCAGTAGGCCTTCACCCAGCAATGAGCAGTTCTTC. It encodes CASRPSPSNEQFF. Drawing the rest from reference TRBV19 and TRBJ2-1, the complete variable domain is DGGITQSPKYLFRKEGQNVTLSCEQNLNHDAMYWYRQDPGQGLRLIYYSQIVNDFQKGDIAEGYSVSREKKESFPLTVTSAQKNPTAFYLCASRPSPSNEQFFGPGTRLTVL.

This chain connects TRBV28 to TRBJ1-1; the D is unclear. CDR1 MDHEN and CDR2 SYDVKM come from the germline V gene. The CDR3 extends over 15 amino acids. V was cut by 6 bases and J by 1 base, with 15 bases left in between. The CDR3 DNA sequence: TGTGCCAGCAGAAGGAGAGCCTTAAAGAACACTGAAGCTTTCTTT. Its protein product is CASRRRALKNTEAFF.

This chain joins TRBV10-3 and TRBJ2-1, with 12 bases aligning to TRBD1. Matching the DNA end better, TRBJ2-7 makes the J call doubtful. The CDR3 is 14 residues long. Germline V gene lookup returns CDR1 ENHRY and CDR2 SYGVKD. CDR3 sequence (DNA): TGTGCCATCAGTCCGGGACAGGGGGCCAATGAGCAGTACGTC. It translates to CAISPGQGANEQYV.

V and J are TRBV4-1 and TRBJ2-1; D is unresolved. Trimming stripped 1 base from V and 10 bases from J, with 23 bases between. CDR3 length: 17 residues. Germline V gives CDR1 MGHRA, CDR2 YSYEKL. The CDR3 reads CASSQGEWARGNLEQFF. DNA for the CDR3: TGCGCCAGCAGCCAAGGAGAATGGGCACGCGGCAACCTAGAGCAGTTCTTC.

This clonotype was observed a handful of times. The chain joins TRBV28 to TRBJ1-1; D gene unclear. V shed 3 bases and J shed 5 bases, with 10 bases lying between them. Germline CDR1 MDHEN, CDR2 SYDVKM. This CDR3 contains 13 residues. The CDR3 DNA follows: TGTGCCAGCAGTTTGGCCGGACTAACTGAAGCTTTCTTT. Translation gives CASSLAGLTEAFF.

This clonotype was observed at least ten times. The chain combines TRBV20-1 with TRBJ2-1; 7 bases are a match to TRBD1. The CDR3 is 15 amino acids. The germline CDR1 and CDR2 sequences are DFQATT and SNEGSKA (reference sequence). V lost 0 bases, J lost 10 bases, and 12 bases stayed unmatched. CDR3 coding DNA: TGCAGTGCTAGAGATGGAAGGGGGCCCTCGGGAGAGCAGTTCTTC. Amino acids: CSARDGRGPSGEQFF.

The genes are TRBV4-1 and TRBJ2-1; unclear D gene. The germline V and J ends were trimmed by 4 bases and 12 bases, with 10 bases remaining between them. The germline gives CDR1 MGHRA, CDR2 YSYEKL. The CDR3 consists of 11 residues. CDR3 loop: CASSRIYGQFF. The CDR3 DNA follows: TGCGCCAGCAGCCGTATCTACGGGCAGTTCTTC.

This clonotype occurred a few times. The CDR3 here is CANQQGASNTYNEQFF. In DNA, the CDR3 is TGTGCCAACCAACAGGGGGCCTCGAATACTTACAATGAGCAGTTCTTC. This chain connects TRBV6-1 to TRBJ2-1, with TRBD1 identical over 9 bases. Germline V gene sequence: CDR1 MNHNS, CDR2 SASEGT. The CDR3 extends over 16 amino acids. The V and J ends lost 10 bases and 4 bases, in that order; junction bases with no gene match: 14.

This clonotype was seen at least ten times. The genes are TRBV10-3 and TRBJ1-2; 10 bases match TRBD1. The V and J ends lost 4 bases and 6 bases, in that order; junction bases with no gene match: 5. This CDR3 is built from 14 residues. The germline gives CDR1 ENHRY, CDR2 SYGVKD. CDR3 sequence reads: CAISGTGGGDGYTF. The CDR3 DNA reads as TGTGCCATCAGTGGGACAGGGGGAGGAGATGGCTACACCTTC.

This sequence joins TRBV9 and TRBJ1-4; 7 positions agree with TRBD1. The CDR3 consists of 16 residues. CDR1 SGDLS and CDR2 YYNGEE come from the germline V gene. V shed 3 bases, J shed 0 bases, and the junction held 5 bases outside the gene matches. The CDR3 spells CASSAGTAATNEKLFF. CDR3 in DNA: TGTGCCAGCAGCGCCGGGACAGCGGCAACTAATGAAAAACTGTTTTTT.

Of note for this clonotype: One base away lies a much larger clone, so this may be a sequencing read error. This chain joins TRBV7-9 and TRBJ1-2; TRBD1 agrees at 8 bases. This CDR3 has 15 residues. V dropped 5 bases and J dropped 1; count of bases not matched to a gene: 6. The germline V gene encodes CDR1 SEHNR and CDR2 FQNEAQ (reference sequence). CDR3 nucleotides: TGTGCCAGCAGCGCGGACAGGGAACGTAACTATGGCTACACCTTC. It is translated as CASSADRERNYGYTF.

In this sample, this clonotype turned up many times. The junction departs from germline at one end; a sequencing error may be responsible. This chain joins TRBV5-1 and TRBJ1-1; TRBD1 aligns across 8 bases. Germline CDR1 and CDR2: SGHRS and YFSETQ. The length of the CDR3 is 14 residues. The CDR3 reads CASSLGQGGTEAFF. Written as DNA, the CDR3 is TGTGCCAGCTCACTCGGACAGGGCGGCACTGAAGCTTTCTTT.

The chain combines TRBV6-6 with TRBJ2-3, with 10 bases lining up with TRBD1. J gave up 3 bases and V 10 bases, and 7 bases lay outside the gene matches. This CDR3 has 14 amino acids. Germline CDR1 is MNHNY and CDR2 is SVGAGI (reference sequence). The CDR3 DNA reads TGTGCCATCCATTCGGGACAGGGGACAGATACGCAGTATTTT. Its translation is CAIHSGQGTDTQYF.

This clonotype occurred many times. The chain links TRBV5-1 to TRBJ2-7, with 9 nucleotides matching TRBD1. Trimming took 4 bases from V and 6 from J; bases not matched to a gene: 8. The length of the CDR3 is 14 residues. CDR1 is SGHRS, CDR2 YFSETQ, per germline. The CDR3 nucleotides are TGCGCCAGCAGCGGCGGGACAGGGAACTCCGAGCAGTACTTC. It codes for CASSGGTGNSEQYF.

This clonotype was observed a few times. This could be a read error, since a much larger clone is one nucleotide away. The chain has TRBV27 and TRBJ2-3; 11 positions match TRBD2. This CDR3 is 16 amino acids long. The germline V gene encodes CDR1 MNHEY and CDR2 SMNVEV (reference sequence). The DNA for the CDR3 is TGTGCCACCAGTTTCGGGACTAGCGGTAGCACAGATACGCAGTATTTT. This gives the protein CATSFGTSGSTDTQYF.

This clonotype was counted many times. The V gene is TRBV9, the J gene TRBJ1-2; D possibly corresponds to TRBD1 (6 bases). V was pared by 3 bases and J by 4 bases, with 10 bases between. Germline lookup yields CDR1 SGDLS and CDR2 YYNGEE. The CDR3 length is 13 residues. CDR3 in amino acids: CASSGGTRYGYTF. The CDR3 DNA follows: TGTGCCAGCAGCGGCGGGACACGCTATGGCTACACCTTC. Looking up the rest from reference TRBV9 and TRBJ1-2 gives the full variable domain: DSGVTQTPKHLITATGQRVTLRCSPRSGDLSVYWYQQSLDQGLQFLIQYYNGEERAKGNILERFSAQQFPDLHSELNLSSLELGDSALYFCASSGGTRYGYTFGSGTRLTVV.

This clonotype was detected only a few times. The CDR3 nucleotides are TGTGCCAGCAGCTTCCGTTCCACTGGGGCCAACGTCCTGACTTTC. It translates to CASSFRSTGANVLTF. V usage is TRBV13 and J usage is TRBJ2-6; D unclear. Germline values: CDR1 PRHDT, CDR2 FYEKMQ (reference sequence). Trimming shortened V by 3 bases and J by 2 bases, and 8 bases separated the two germline ends. The CDR3 contains 15 residues. The entire variable domain, with the rest obtained from reference TRBV13 and TRBJ2-6, is as follows: AAGVIQSPRHLIKEKRETATLKCYPIPRHDTVYWYQQGPGQDPQFLISFYEKMQSDKGSIPDRFSAQQFSDYHSELNMSSLELGDSALYFCASSFRSTGANVLTFGAGSRLTVL.

In this sample, this clonotype turned up many times. CDR3 DNA sequence: TGTGCCAGCACCTTCCGGGACAGGGGTACAGATACGCAGTATTTT. This translates into CASTFRDRGTDTQYF. This sequence joins TRBV11-1 and TRBJ2-3; 10 positions match TRBD1. CDR1 SGHAT and CDR2 FQDESV come from the germline V gene (reference sequence). Losses at the gene ends were 7 bases for V and 3 bases for J; bases not matched to a gene: 7. The CDR3 totals 15 residues. The full variable domain, its missing parts supplied by reference TRBV11-1 and TRBJ2-3, is EAEVAQSPRYKITEKSQAVAFWCDPISGHATLYWYRQILGQGPELLVQFQDESVVDDSQLPKDRFSAERLKGVDSTLKIQPAELGDSAMYLCASTFRDRGTDTQYFGPGTRLTVL.

This clonotype has only a few counts. The chain uses TRBV5-5 and TRBJ2-2; TRBD1 matches 8 bases. CDR3 length equals 15 residues. Germline-derived CDR1 and CDR2 are SGHKS and YYEKEE (reference sequence). With 5 bases clipped from V and 5 bases from J, the junction kept 8 bases outside the gene matches. The DNA of the CDR3 is TGTGCCAGCAGGCCGGGACAGGAGGGAACCGGGGAGCTGTTTTTT. Its translation: CASRPGQEGTGELFF.

In its sample, this clonotype was seen a few times. This chain uses TRBV19 with TRBJ1-1; D is unresolved. There are 13 residues in the CDR3. Germline CDR1 LNHDA, CDR2 SQIVND (reference sequence). The germline V and J ends were trimmed by 2 bases and 1 base, with 5 bases remaining between them. The CDR3: CASSIMPNTEAFF. For the CDR3, the DNA is TGTGCCAGTAGTATAATGCCGAACACTGAAGCTTTCTTT.